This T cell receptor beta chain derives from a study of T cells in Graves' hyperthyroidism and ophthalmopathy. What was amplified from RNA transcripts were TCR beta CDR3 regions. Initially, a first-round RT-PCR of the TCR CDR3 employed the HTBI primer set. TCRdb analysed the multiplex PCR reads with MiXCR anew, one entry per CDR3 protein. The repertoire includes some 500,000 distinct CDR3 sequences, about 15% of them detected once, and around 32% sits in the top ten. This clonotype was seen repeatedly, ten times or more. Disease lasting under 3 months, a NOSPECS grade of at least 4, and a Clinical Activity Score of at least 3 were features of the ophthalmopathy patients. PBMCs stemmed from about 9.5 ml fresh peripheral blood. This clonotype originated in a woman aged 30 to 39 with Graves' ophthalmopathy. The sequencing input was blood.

CDR3 sequence: CASSPPGQTVSEAFF. In DNA, the CDR3 is TGTGCCAGCTCACCCCCAGGACAGACAGTCTCTGAAGCTTTCTTT. This rearrangement joins TRBV18 to TRBJ1-1; D may be TRBD1 (6 bases). The ends were cut back, 3 bases at V and 6 bases at J, with 17 bases in the middle. The CDR3 runs to 15 residues. The germline gives CDR1 KGHSH, CDR2 LQKENI.